These 18 T cell receptor beta chains were sequenced from one sample in a study of blood T cell repertoires in COVID-19. TCRdb's table, derived via immunoSEQ multiplex PCR, lists solely in-frame clones and lacks some. The sample yields some 170,000 clones, approximately 88% seen once. Sequenced sample: peripheral blood. These receptors originate from an older woman who had recovered from COVID-19.

This clone has a single count. In nucleotides, the CDR3 is TGTGCCACCAGTCGGACAGGGGAGGGTTATGAGCAGTTCTTC. Its translation is CATSRTGEGYEQFF. The chain has TRBV24-1 and TRBJ2-1; 9 bases are a match to TRBD1. The ends lost 6 bases at V and 8 bases at J; junction bases unmatched: 7. Germline V lookup: CDR1 KGHDR, CDR2 SFDVKD. The CDR3 runs to 14 residues.

V usage is TRBV10-1 and J usage is TRBJ2-6, with unresolved D. CDR1 is WNHNN, CDR2 SYGVQD, per germline (reference sequence). This CDR3 has 15 residues. V was pared by 11 bases and J by 0 bases, with 14 bases between. The CDR3 nucleotides are TGCGCCGGAGCGAGAACGCCCTCTGGGGCCAACGTCCTGACTTTC. Amino acid sequence: CAGARTPSGANVLTF.

The chain links TRBV11-3 to TRBJ2-7, with TRBD2 as a possible D gene (6 bases). The CDR3 has 13 amino acids. Germline CDR1 and CDR2: SGHNT and YENEEA. The ends were cut back, 5 bases at V and 1 base at J, with 9 bases in the middle. The CDR3: CASSPAGSYEQYF. The CDR3, as DNA: TGTGCCAGCAGCCCCGCGGGGTCCTACGAGCAGTACTTC.

The chain recombines TRBV3-1 (or the pseudogene TRBV3-2) with TRBJ1-2, with D maybe TRBD1 (6 bases). V was cut by 3 bases and J by 7 bases, with 9 bases left in between. This CDR3 region has 12 residues. The V gene's germline CDR1 is LGHDT and CDR2 YNNKEL (reference sequence). The CDR3 DNA follows: TGTGCCAGCAGCCAGGGGGCAGGTGGCTACACCTTC. Encoded protein: CASSQGAGGYTF.

This clone was recorded only once. The chain employs TRBV15 and TRBJ2-1; 10 nucleotides align to TRBD2. Germline V gene data show CDR1 as LNHNV and CDR2 as YYDKDF (reference sequence). Germline trimming cut 2 bases from V and 8 bases from J; bases unmatched to any gene: 6. The length of the CDR3 is 15 residues. The CDR3 loop is CATSRSLAGVDEQFF. The CDR3 DNA sequence: TGTGCCACCAGCAGATCCCTAGCGGGGGTCGATGAGCAGTTCTTC. Complete variable domain (other parts from reference TRBV15 and TRBJ2-1): DAMVIQNPRYQVTQFGKPVTLSCSQTLNHNVMYWYQQKSSQAPKLLFHYYDKDFNNEADTPDNFQSRRPNTSFCFLDIRSPGLGDTAMYLCATSRSLAGVDEQFFGPGTRLTVL.

This clone was detected a few times. This rearrangement joins TRBV3-1 (or the pseudogene TRBV3-2) to TRBJ2-7; 7 positions agree with TRBD1. The CDR3 totals 13 residues. V lost 5 bases, J lost 2 bases, and 3 bases stayed unmatched. Germline V lookup: CDR1 LGHDT, CDR2 YNNKEL (reference sequence). The CDR3 is CASSGDRAYEQYF. DNA for the CDR3: TGTGCCAGCAGCGGCGACAGGGCCTACGAGCAGTACTTC.

This clone appeared a single time. The chain carries TRBV3-1 (or the pseudogene TRBV3-2) and TRBJ1-2; D possibly corresponds to TRBD1 (6 bases). V was pared by 1 base and J by 4 bases, with 13 bases between. The CDR3 is 15 amino acids. Germline V CDR1 and CDR2: LGHDT, YNNKEL (reference sequence). CDR3 nucleotides: TGTGCCAGCAGCCAAGGGACAGCAAGACCCTATGGCTACACCTTC. It yields the protein CASSQGTARPYGYTF.

The V and J genes are TRBV5-1 and TRBJ2-1; 11 bases map to TRBD2. Trimming at V came to 5 bases and at J to 8 bases, leaving 6 bases not matched to a gene. The CDR3 totals 14 residues. Germline V gene data show CDR1 as SGHRS and CDR2 as YFSETQ. CDR3 in DNA: TGCGCCAGCAGTCGGCTAGCGGGGGGATATGAGCAGTTCTTC. Protein: CASSRLAGGYEQFF.

V usage is TRBV29-1 and J usage is TRBJ2-3; TRBD2 is a possible D gene (6 bases). Germline assignment: CDR1 SQVTM and CDR2 ANQGSEA. Trimming pared 3 bases from V and 1 base from J, leaving 17 bases between. This CDR3 is built from 16 residues. CDR3: CSVDLGGEWGTDTQYF. As DNA, the CDR3 is TGCAGCGTTGATCTAGGCGGGGAGTGGGGCACAGATACGCAGTATTTT.

In this sample, this clone turned up a few times. This sequence joins TRBV5-1 and TRBJ2-2; possible D gene TRBD2, 5 bases. Trimming shortened V by 0 bases and J by 13 bases, and 19 bases separated the two germline ends. This CDR3 has 15 amino acids. Germline V gene sequence: CDR1 SGHRS, CDR2 YFSETQ. The DNA for the CDR3 is TGCGCCAGCAGCTTGGGGGATGTGGTTGTCGGAGGGCTGTTTTTT. Its protein is CASSLGDVVVGGLFF. The whole variable domain, filled in from reference TRBV5-1 and TRBJ2-2, reads KAGVTQTPRYLIKTRGQQVTLSCSPISGHRSVSWYQQTPGQGLQFLFEYFSETQRNKGNFPGRFSGRQFSNSRSEMNVSTLELGDSALYLCASSLGDVVVGGLFFGEGSRLTVL.

The chain joins TRBV2 to TRBJ2-1, with D possibly matching TRBD2 (6 bases). Between the trimmed V and J ends, which lost 6 bases and 0 bases, there was a span of 12 bases. The germline CDR1 and CDR2 sequences are SNHLY and FYNNEI. This CDR3 region has 15 residues. The chain's CDR3 is CASRRDSSSYNEQFF. The CDR3 region has the DNA TGTGCCAGCAGAAGGGACTCCAGCTCCTACAATGAGCAGTTCTTC.

This clone was seen more than once but under ten times. The chain combines TRBV23-1 with TRBJ2-1; 9 bases map to TRBD1. TRBV23-1 is reported as an ORF; its role is uncertain. The CDR3 runs to 16 residues. J was trimmed by 4 bases and V by 3 bases; bases with no gene match: 7. The chain's CDR3 is CASSHVGTGRYNEQFF. The CDR3 nucleotides read TGCGCCAGCAGTCACGTCGGGACAGGGCGATACAATGAGCAGTTCTTC.

V gene TRBV30 combines with J gene TRBJ1-2; 8 bases agree with TRBD1. The CDR3 consists of 16 residues. V gave up 2 bases and J gave up 4 bases; unmatched junction bases: 12. CDR1 and CDR2 (germline): GTSNPN, SVGIG (reference sequence). The DNA of the CDR3 is TGTGCCTGGAGTACTACCGGGACAGGCGCATTCTATGGCTACACCTTC. Protein sequence: CAWSTTGTGAFYGYTF.

The CDR3: CASSPSGGNTDTQYF. For the CDR3, the DNA is TGCGCCAGCAGCCCCTCCGGGGGGAATACAGATACGCAGTATTTT. This chain connects TRBV10-2 to TRBJ2-3; 7 positions match TRBD2. This CDR3 comprises 15 residues. The germline V gene encodes CDR1 WSHSY and CDR2 SAAADI. Germline trimming cut 6 bases from V and 3 bases from J; bases unmatched to any gene: 9.

The rearrangement uses TRBV6-4 and TRBJ2-7, with 7 nucleotides matching TRBD1. Germline loops: CDR1 MRHNA, CDR2 SNTAGT. V lost 5 bases, J lost 0 bases, and 4 bases stayed unmatched. This CDR3 comprises 14 residues. CDR3 residues: CASSPDRNSYEQYF. CDR3 in DNA: TGTGCCAGCAGTCCGGACAGGAACTCCTACGAGCAGTACTTC.

This clone came up a few times. V usage is TRBV28 and J usage is TRBJ2-7; a possible D gene is TRBD1 (6 bases). The CDR3 is 14 residues long. Between the trimmed V and J ends, which lost 6 bases and 0 bases, there was a span of 12 bases. Germline V lookup: CDR1 MDHEN, CDR2 SYDVKM. CDR3 sequence reads: CASRSQGYSYEQYF. The CDR3 DNA reads TGTGCCAGCAGGTCCCAGGGGTACTCCTACGAGCAGTACTTC.

V gene TRBV12-3 or TRBV12-4 combines with J gene TRBJ2-7, with D tentatively TRBD2 (6 bases). The CDR3 is made up of 13 amino acids. The ends were cut back, 6 bases at V and 2 bases at J, with 11 bases in the middle. This CDR3 reads CASRGGWAYEQYF. The CDR3 nucleotides are TGTGCCAGCAGGGGGGGTTGGGCCTACGAGCAGTACTTC.

The chain recombines TRBV5-1 with TRBJ1-2, with D perhaps matching TRBD1 (6 bases). The germline CDR1 and CDR2 sequences are SGHRS and YFSETQ. V dropped 4 bases and J dropped 7 bases, with 23 bases sitting between them. The CDR3 consists of 16 residues. CDR3 nucleotides: TGCGCCAGCAGCAACCTTACGGACAGCACGACGGGTGGCTACACCTTC. Translating gives CASSNLTDSTTGGYTF.